This T cell receptor beta chain appears in the sequencing data of a study of blood T cell repertoires in COVID-19. Deletions cut 2 bases from V and 0 bases from J, with 15 bases between. The CDR3 runs to 17 residues. Germline V gene data show CDR1 as SEHNR and CDR2 as FQNEAQ (reference sequence). Original methodology: Amplification of reference gene primers was used by the study to estimate nucleated cell counts. TCRdb keeps only in-frame clones here, not all; method: immunoSEQ multiplex PCR. That table is the source of V, J and clone size, and D and trimming were worked out from the DNA. The sample contains around 250,000 clones, around 86% of which appear only once.

Source material: peripheral blood. The V and J genes are TRBV7-9 and TRBJ2-3; tentatively, D is TRBD1 (6 bases). The sequence derives from an older woman who had recovered from COVID-19. CDR3 in amino acids: CASSLFQWGRSTDTQYF. Here the CDR3 DNA reads TGTGCCAGCAGCTTATTCCAGTGGGGGCGAAGCACAGATACGCAGTATTTT.